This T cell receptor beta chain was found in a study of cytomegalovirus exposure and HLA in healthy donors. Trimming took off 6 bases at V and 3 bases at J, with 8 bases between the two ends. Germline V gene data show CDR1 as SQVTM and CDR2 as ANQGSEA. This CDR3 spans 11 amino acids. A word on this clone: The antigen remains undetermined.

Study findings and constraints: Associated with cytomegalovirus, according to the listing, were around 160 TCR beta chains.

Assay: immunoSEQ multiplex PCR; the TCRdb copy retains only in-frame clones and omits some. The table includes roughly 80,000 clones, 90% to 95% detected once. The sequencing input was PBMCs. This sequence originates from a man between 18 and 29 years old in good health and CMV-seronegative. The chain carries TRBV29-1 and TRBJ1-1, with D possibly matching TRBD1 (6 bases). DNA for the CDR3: TGCAGCGTGGGGGCATACACTGAAGCTTTCTTT. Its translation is CSVGAYTEAFF.